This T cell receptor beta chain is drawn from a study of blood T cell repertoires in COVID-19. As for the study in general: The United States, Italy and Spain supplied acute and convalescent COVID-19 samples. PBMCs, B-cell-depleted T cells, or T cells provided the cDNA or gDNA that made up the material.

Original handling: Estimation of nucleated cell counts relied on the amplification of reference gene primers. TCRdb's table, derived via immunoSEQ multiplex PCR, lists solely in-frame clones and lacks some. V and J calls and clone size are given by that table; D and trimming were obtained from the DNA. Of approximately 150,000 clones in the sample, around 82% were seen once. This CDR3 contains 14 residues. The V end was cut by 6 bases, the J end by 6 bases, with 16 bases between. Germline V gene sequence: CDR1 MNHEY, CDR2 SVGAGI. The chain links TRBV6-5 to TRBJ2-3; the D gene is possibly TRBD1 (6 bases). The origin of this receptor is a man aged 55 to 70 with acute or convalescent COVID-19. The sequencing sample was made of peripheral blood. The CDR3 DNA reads TGTGCCAGCAGCCCCGACCGGGACATCGATACGCAGTATTTT. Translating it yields CASSPDRDIDTQYF.